This T cell receptor beta chain was observed in a study of beta chain features in type 1 diabetes. Overall study context: Comparable age, gender and cell yields were observed in patients relative to healthy donors. Study results and limitations: TCRB CDR3s from Type 1 diabetes patients were moderately but significantly shorter in all four CD4+ subsets. In comparison with healthy donors, patients had naive, central memory and Treg TCRB repertoires that appeared more similar.

Investigators reverse transcribed all isolated RNA, so they sequenced expressed TCRB transcripts. Repertoires were generated with immunoSEQ multiplex PCR, while TCRdb's copy carries only in-frame clones and drops some. Among under 400,000 clones, around an eighth were seen once, and the ten largest hold more than 0.015%. Sorting that relied on CD45RO/CCR7/CD25/CD127/CD95/CD27 yielded CD4+ naive, central memory, regulatory and stem cell-like memory cells. Germline-derived CDR1 and CDR2 are SEHNR and FQNEAQ (reference sequence). Unmatched junction bases numbered 6, after V lost 6 bases and J lost 7 bases. The CDR3 length is 13 residues. In regard to this clone: What it binds is not known.

The chain joins TRBV7-9 to TRBJ1-5; 7 bases fit TRBD1. The receptor was derived from a man younger than 35 in good health. The sample was naive CD4+ T cells from blood. The CDR3 here is CASSRGGFQPQHF. The DNA for the CDR3 is TGTGCCAGCAGTCGAGGGGGCTTCCAGCCCCAGCATTTT.